The 3 T cell receptor beta chains reported below all come from one sample, sequenced in a study of cytomegalovirus exposure and HLA in healthy donors. Use of 60 Vbeta and 13 Jbeta primers characterized the PCR. Profiled with immunoSEQ multiplex PCR; TCRdb holds only in-frame clones, not every one. Altogether about 120,000 clones are present, roughly 80% being singletons, with the ten largest covering around a fifth. The material sequenced was PBMCs. The origin of the receptors is a man aged 30 to 39 in good health and CMV-seropositive.

There are a few counts of this clone. The V gene is TRBV30, the J gene TRBJ2-2; D gene unclear. V was cut by 3 bases and J by 4 bases, with 12 bases left in between. This CDR3 spans 14 amino acids. Looked up from germline, CDR1 is GTSNPN and CDR2 is SVGIG (reference sequence). CDR3 coding DNA: TGTGCCTGGAGCCCCCCCGTACTCACCGGGGAGCTGTTTTTT. It codes for CAWSPPVLTGELFF.

The gene calls are TRBV7-9 and TRBJ1-3; the match to TRBD1 covers 7 bases. This CDR3 comprises 16 residues. J was trimmed by 4 bases and V by 4 bases; bases with no gene match: 10. Germline lookup yields CDR1 SEHNR and CDR2 FQNEAQ (reference sequence). The CDR3 DNA sequence: TGTGCCAGCAGCTCGACCACAGGGGTACTAGGAAACACCATATATTTT. Amino acids: CASSSTTGVLGNTIYF.

This chain uses TRBV7-2 with TRBJ1-2; D gene uncertain. Germline V gives CDR1 SGHTA, CDR2 FQGNSA. The V and J ends lost 3 bases and 3 bases respectively, with 11 bases between them. CDR3 size: 14 residues. The CDR3 sequence: CASSFREPHYGYTF. CDR3 DNA: TGTGCCAGCAGCTTCCGCGAGCCCCACTATGGCTACACCTTC.